The subject of this entry is one T cell receptor (beta chain). Patients of the Seattle cohort, enrolled during active infection, were followed longitudinally. The CDR3 runs 15 residues. Trimming pared 0 bases from V and 0 bases from J, leaving 8 bases between. Germline CDR1 MNHEY, CDR2 SVGAGI. These data come from a study of blood T cell repertoires in COVID-19. Study overall: The cDNA or gDNA used as material had been derived from T cells, B-cell-depleted T cells, or PBMCs.

Source study methods: Estimates of nucleated cell counts were drawn from the amplification of reference gene primers. Clones were read by immunoSEQ multiplex PCR, and TCRdb kept only the in-frame ones, dropping some. V and J calls and clone size follow that table, whereas D and trimming were derived from the DNA. This table holds hundreds of thousands of clones, around nine tenths found once. The TCR was taken from a woman in her 30s with COVID-19, enrolled during active disease. The chain combines TRBV6-5 with TRBJ1-1, with D unresolved. Sequencing input: peripheral blood. CDR3 bases: TGTGCCAGCAGTTACTCGGCCGAATTGAACACTGAAGCTTTCTTT. Amino acids: CASSYSAELNTEAFF.